This TCR beta chain was obtained from a study of T-cell reconstitution after alpha-beta-depleted transplantation in children. In this sample, this clonotype turned up a few times. CDR3 length equals 17 residues. In germline, CDR1 is SGHTA, CDR2 FQGNSA. Between the trimmed V and J ends, which lost 5 bases and 2 bases, there was a span of 19 bases. Molecular barcoding with unique molecular identifiers was used for the TCRbeta library. From the PCR reads, TCRdb called clonotypes with MiXCR, one entry per CDR3 protein. The table includes hundreds of thousands of distinct CDR3 sequences, 10% to 15% detected once.

This receptor was obtained from a male patient between 5 and 17 years old who had a stem cell transplant for acute myeloid leukemia, so the T cells may come from the graft donor. Specimen: PBMCs, mostly from graft donor cells, collected 360 days after TCRalphabeta/CD19-depleted stem cell transplant. The chain recombines TRBV7-2 with TRBJ2-1; TRBD1 or TRBD2 may be the D gene (5 bases each). DNA of the CDR3: TGTGCCAGCAGCCTAAGAATAACCGGGACGCCCTACAATGAGCAGTTCTTC. Its protein product is CASSLRITGTPYNEQFF.